What follows are 27 T cell receptor beta chains derived from one specimen sequenced in a study of CD8 T cells in Susac syndrome. It was with random hexamers that roughly 0.5 to 1 ug RNA was reverse transcribed. Via MiXCR, TCRdb re-called the immunoSEQ multiplex PCR reads, giving one row per CDR3 protein. The data contain fewer than 350,000 distinct CDR3 sequences, over 75% of them singletons. Sequences were obtained from CD8+ T cells from PBMCs. The receptors come from a human donor with multiple sclerosis.

The chain links TRBV9 to TRBJ2-7, with 8 bases aligning to TRBD1. The CDR3 covers 14 residues. Trimming removed 4 bases from V and 3 bases from J; junction bases left unmatched: 6. Germline CDR1 and CDR2: SGDLS and YYNGEE. Here the CDR3 reads CASSSGTGNYEQYF. CDR3 DNA sequence: TGTGCCAGCAGCTCTGGGACAGGAAACTACGAGCAGTACTTC.

This rearrangement joins TRBV12-3 or TRBV12-4 to TRBJ1-1; D call uncertain. The CDR3 covers 14 residues. V lost 5 bases to trimming and J lost 0 bases, with 10 bases between them. The DNA for the CDR3 is TGTGCCAGCAGTCTGCCTCGGGTGAACACTGAAGCTTTCTTT. Protein product: CASSLPRVNTEAFF.

The rearrangement links TRBV4-3 to TRBJ2-1; 7 nucleotides align to TRBD1. Germline lookup yields CDR1 LGHNA and CDR2 YSLEER. This CDR3 contains 14 residues. V shed 0 bases, J shed 8 bases, and the junction held 4 bases outside the gene matches. DNA of the CDR3: TGCGCCAGCAGCCAAGAAGAAGGGGGCCATGAGCAGTTCTTC. Its protein product is CASSQEEGGHEQFF.

The chain has TRBV29-1 and TRBJ2-3; 12 bases are shared with TRBD2. Per the germline V gene, CDR1 is SQVTM and CDR2 is ANQGSEA. The CDR3 totals 15 residues. V lost 3 bases, J lost 4 bases, and 5 bases stayed unmatched. In DNA, the CDR3 is TGCAGCGTTGAGCCCCTAGCGGGAGGGGCAGATACGCAGTATTTT. It yields the protein CSVEPLAGGADTQYF.

This clonotype has just one count. This chain links TRBV27 with TRBJ2-5, with 12 bases aligning to TRBD2. Germline V gene sequence: CDR1 MNHEY, CDR2 SMNVEV (reference sequence). V shed 3 bases and J 5 bases; nucleotides not matched to a gene: 10. The CDR3 covers 17 residues. In DNA form, the CDR3 reads TGTGCCAGCAGTTTCCTCGGACTAGCGGGAATCACCGAGACCCAGTACTTC. Amino acids: CASSFLGLAGITETQYF.

The chain's CDR3 is CASSPASGLENNEQFF. In DNA form, the CDR3 reads TGTGCCAGCAGCCCTGCATCGGGACTAGAAAACAATGAGCAGTTCTTC. This chain links TRBV28 with TRBJ2-1; 8 bases align to TRBD2. The CDR3 length is 16 residues. V was pared by 6 bases and J by 5 bases, with 12 bases of the junction left unmatched. Germline CDR1 MDHEN, CDR2 SYDVKM. Together with reference TRBV28 and TRBJ2-1, the CDR3 gives the full variable domain: DVKVTQSSRYLVKRTGEKVFLECVQDMDHENMFWYRQDPGLGLRLIYFSYDVKMKEKGDIPEGYSVSREKKERFSLILESASTNQTSMYLCASSPASGLENNEQFFGPGTRLTVL.

The V call is TRBV9, the J call TRBJ2-3, with 10 positions matching TRBD2. Trimming removed 0 bases from V and 2 bases from J; junction bases left unmatched: 12. The CDR3 is 19 residues long. Germline CDR1 is SGDLS and CDR2 is YYNGEE. CDR3 sequence (DNA): TGTGCCAGCAGCGTAGCTACTTCGAGGGGACTAGCGAACACAGATACGCAGTATTTT. Translation gives CASSVATSRGLANTDTQYF.

As regards this clonotype: An end of the junction does not agree with germline; a read error may underlie this. This chain links TRBV18 with TRBJ2-5, with D unclear. This CDR3 is built from 13 residues. The germline V gene has CDR1 KGHSH and CDR2 LQKENI. CDR3 bases: TGTGCCAGCTTACCAGAAAGATCAGAGACCCAGTACTTC. Its translation: CASLPERSETQYF.

V gene TRBV6-5 combines with J gene TRBJ2-7, with TRBD2 matching 8 bases. V was clipped by 0 bases and J by 3 bases; unmatched bases: 1. Germline CDR1 MNHEY, CDR2 SVGAGI. CDR3 length equals 14 residues. DNA of the CDR3: TGTGCCAGCAGTTACTCTAGCGGGGTCTACGAGCAGTACTTC. This translates into CASSYSSGVYEQYF.

The V call is TRBV27, the J call TRBJ1-1, with 8 bases that match TRBD1. The V and J ends lost 1 base and 2 bases, in that order; junction bases with no gene match: 9. This CDR3 is 17 amino acids long. Germline V gives CDR1 MNHEY, CDR2 SMNVEV (reference sequence). CDR3 residues: CASSLFPSTGDNTEAFF. The CDR3 nucleotides read TGTGCCAGCAGTTTATTCCCCTCGACAGGGGATAACACTGAAGCTTTCTTT.

The chain carries TRBV15 and TRBJ2-3, with 7 nucleotides matching TRBD2. The CDR3 totals 17 residues. Germline CDR1 reads LNHNV; CDR2 reads YYDKDF (reference sequence). The junction had 12 bases not matched to a gene; V was cut back by 6 bases and J by 0 bases. CDR3 bases: TGTGCCACCAGTATTACCGGGAGGCTAGCCAGCACAGATACGCAGTATTTT. This codes for CATSITGRLASTDTQYF.

J is TRBJ2-3 and V is TRBV5-1; D unclear. The CDR3 sequence is 15 residues long. Germline V gene data show CDR1 as SGHRS and CDR2 as YFSETQ. V dropped 0 bases and J dropped 2 bases, with 10 bases sitting between them. CDR3 DNA: TGCGCCAGCAGCTTGGCTCCTATAAACACAGATACGCAGTATTTT. This codes for CASSLAPINTDTQYF.

CDR3 sequence: CASSIDRGWETQYF. The CDR3 DNA reads TGTGCCAGCAGCATCGACAGGGGATGGGAGACCCAGTACTTC. J is TRBJ2-5 and V is TRBV6-5, with 8 positions matching TRBD1. CDR1 and CDR2 (germline): MNHEY, SVGAGI. The CDR3 is 14 amino acids. After removal of 6 bases from V and 5 bases from J, the junction contained 8 bases not matched to a gene.

The rearrangement uses TRBV3-1 and TRBJ2-3, with 8 bases identical to TRBD2. With V trimmed by 1 base and J by 2 bases, 8 bases remained unmatched. The germline V gene has CDR1 LGHDT and CDR2 YNNKEL (reference sequence). This CDR3 is 17 amino acids long. Here the CDR3 reads CASSQAQAGANTDTQYF. The CDR3 DNA follows: TGTGCCAGCAGCCAAGCACAAGCGGGAGCGAACACAGATACGCAGTATTTT.

The chain links TRBV7-2 to TRBJ2-6, with a possible D match to TRBD2 (5 bases). Germline CDR1 reads SGHTA; CDR2 reads FQGNSA. The CDR3 runs 15 residues. The ends were cut back, 3 bases at V and 0 bases at J, with 6 bases in the middle. The CDR3 nucleotides read TGTGCCAGCAGCTTTCGGGGCTCTGGGGCCAACGTCCTGACTTTC. This translates into CASSFRGSGANVLTF.

The V gene is TRBV29-1, the J gene TRBJ2-2; D gene unclear. Germline-derived CDR1 and CDR2 are SQVTM and ANQGSEA. V was clipped by 4 bases and J by 4 bases, with 7 bases between them. This CDR3 is 12 amino acids long. The CDR3 region has the DNA TGCAGCGTTGTTTCTGTCACCGGGGAGCTGTTTTTT. Translating gives CSVVSVTGELFF.

This chain connects TRBV10-2 to TRBJ1-4, with D perhaps TRBD1 (6 bases). Germline lookup yields CDR1 WSHSY and CDR2 SAAADI. CDR3 length equals 14 residues. V lost 1 base and J lost 11, with 14 bases in between. The CDR3 protein is CASSEWTEMEKLFF. The CDR3 DNA follows: TGCGCCAGCAGTGAGTGGACAGAGATGGAGAAACTGTTTTTT.

The J gene is TRBJ2-7, the V gene TRBV4-3, with 15 bases that match TRBD2. Germline V lookup: CDR1 LGHNA, CDR2 YSLEER. The V and J ends lost 3 bases and 4 bases, in that order; junction bases with no gene match: 1. The CDR3 totals 15 residues. The CDR3 DNA reads TGCGCCAGCAGCCAGGGGACTAGCGGGAGGTACGAGCAGTACTTC. This gives the protein CASSQGTSGRYEQYF.

In DNA, the CDR3 is TGCAGTGCATTGTACAGGGGATCAGATACGCAGTATTTT. Protein: CSALYRGSDTQYF. The chain links TRBV20-1 to TRBJ2-3, with 7 bases that match TRBD1. V lost 6 bases to trimming and J lost 4 bases; unmatched junction nucleotides: 7. The CDR3 loop spans 13 amino acids. The V gene's germline CDR1 is DFQATT and CDR2 SNEGSKA (reference sequence).

The V and J genes are TRBV10-3 and TRBJ2-1, with 11 bases aligning to TRBD2. With 2 bases clipped from V and 7 bases from J, the junction kept 1 base outside the gene matches. Per the germline V gene, CDR1 is ENHRY and CDR2 is SYGVKD. This CDR3 comprises 14 residues. This chain's CDR3 is CAISEPSGRNEQFF. The CDR3 region has the DNA TGTGCCATCAGTGAGCCTAGCGGGAGGAATGAGCAGTTCTTC.

This rearrangement joins TRBV28 to TRBJ2-2; TRBD1 matches 11 bases. Germline loops: CDR1 MDHEN, CDR2 SYDVKM. After removal of 4 bases from V and 2 bases from J, the junction contained 6 bases not matched to a gene. This CDR3 region has 17 residues. CDR3 sequence (DNA): TGTGCCAGCAGTTCTTTTGGACAGGGGGCCAACACCGGGGAGCTGTTTTTT. Its protein product is CASSSFGQGANTGELFF.

The chain carries TRBV13 and TRBJ1-1, with unresolved D. The V end lost 8 bases, the J end lost 5 bases, and 12 bases lay between the germline ends. The CDR3 is 12 amino acids. In germline, CDR1 is PRHDT, CDR2 FYEKMQ (reference sequence). CDR3 region: CASSAYGTEAFF. The DNA for the CDR3 is TGTGCCAGCTCCGCCTACGGGACTGAAGCTTTCTTT.

This clonotype came up once. This chain joins TRBV6-5 and TRBJ2-5, with TRBD2 identical over 8 bases. The CDR3 runs to 15 residues. The germline V gene has CDR1 MNHEY and CDR2 SVGAGI. V trimming: 5 bases; J trimming: 5 bases; junction bases outside the gene matches: 10. The CDR3 DNA reads as TGTGCCAGCAGTCGCAGCGGGAGTTTCTCGGAGACCCAGTACTTC. Its protein is CASSRSGSFSETQYF.

The chain joins TRBV19 to TRBJ1-5; D gene uncertain. The CDR3 runs 13 residues. Trimming removed 3 bases at V and 5 bases at J, with 8 bases between. Germline values: CDR1 LNHDA, CDR2 SQIVND (reference sequence). DNA of the CDR3: TGTGCCAGTAGTATTGGGTTTGATCAGCCCCAGCATTTT. This translates into CASSIGFDQPQHF.

CDR3 sequence reads: CASSYSSFVSRLGEETQYF. The CDR3 nucleotides are TGTGCCAGCAGTTACTCGTCCTTCGTATCCCGACTAGGGGAAGAGACCCAGTACTTC. The chain uses TRBV6-2 or TRBV6-3 and TRBJ2-5; maybe TRBD2 (6 bases). Germline V CDR1 and CDR2: MNHEY, SVGEGT. The CDR3 is 19 amino acids. Trimming left V 0 bases short and J 3 bases short, with 23 bases between.

The genes are TRBV29-1 and TRBJ1-2; TRBD1 agrees at 7 bases. Per the germline V gene, CDR1 is SQVTM and CDR2 is ANQGSEA. The CDR3 consists of 15 residues. Germline trimming cut 4 bases from V and 2 bases from J; bases unmatched to any gene: 10. The CDR3 loop is CSVGKADRPNYGYTF. The CDR3 DNA follows: TGCAGCGTTGGGAAGGCGGACAGGCCGAACTATGGCTACACCTTC.

This sequence joins TRBV4-3 and TRBJ2-6, with no clear D. This CDR3 contains 16 residues. Trimming left V 0 bases short and J 2 bases short, with 8 bases between. The germline CDR1 and CDR2 sequences are LGHNA and YSLEER. The CDR3 is CASSQDRWTGANVLTF. In DNA, the CDR3 is TGCGCCAGCAGCCAAGATCGGTGGACTGGGGCCAACGTCCTGACTTTC.